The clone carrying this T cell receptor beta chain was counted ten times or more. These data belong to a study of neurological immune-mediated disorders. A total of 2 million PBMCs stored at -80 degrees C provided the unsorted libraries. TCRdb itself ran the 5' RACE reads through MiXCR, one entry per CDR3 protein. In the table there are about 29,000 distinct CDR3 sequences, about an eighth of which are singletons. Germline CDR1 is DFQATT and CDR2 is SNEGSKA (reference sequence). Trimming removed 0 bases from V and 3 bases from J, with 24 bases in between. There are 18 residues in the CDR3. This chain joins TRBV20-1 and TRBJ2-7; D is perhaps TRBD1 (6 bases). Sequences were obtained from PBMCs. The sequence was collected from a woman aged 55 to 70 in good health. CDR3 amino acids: CSARDPGDTSQSGYEQYF. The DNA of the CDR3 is TGCAGTGCTAGAGACCCCGGGGACACCTCCCAGAGTGGCTACGAGCAGTACTTC.